Described below is a single TCR beta chain sequence and its context. What it recognizes is unknown. Other DNA sequences in the sample encode the same CDR3. This CDR3 has 13 amino acids. The germline V and J ends were trimmed by 3 bases and 1 base, with 6 bases remaining between them. Germline lookup yields CDR1 MNHEY and CDR2 SMNVEV (reference sequence). This entry belongs to a study of radiotherapy plus CTLA-4 blockade in lung cancer. Assay: immunoSEQ multiplex PCR; the TCRdb copy retains only in-frame clones and omits some. Counted here are about 91,000 clones, about two thirds occurring once; the ten biggest clones make up over 13%. Study conclusions and caveats: Following radiotherapy plus ipilimumab, tumor-derived TCR clones expanded in the blood.

The source of this sequence is a human donor with non-small cell lung cancer that progressed on radiotherapy plus ipilimumab. The chain links TRBV27 to TRBJ1-1; TRBD1 might be the D (5 bases). This sample comprised peripheral blood, obtained from a patient treated with radiotherapy plus ipilimumab. The CDR3 DNA is TGTGCCAGCAGTTTGGGGGAGAACACTGAAGCTTTCTTT. Encoded protein: CASSLGENTEAFF.